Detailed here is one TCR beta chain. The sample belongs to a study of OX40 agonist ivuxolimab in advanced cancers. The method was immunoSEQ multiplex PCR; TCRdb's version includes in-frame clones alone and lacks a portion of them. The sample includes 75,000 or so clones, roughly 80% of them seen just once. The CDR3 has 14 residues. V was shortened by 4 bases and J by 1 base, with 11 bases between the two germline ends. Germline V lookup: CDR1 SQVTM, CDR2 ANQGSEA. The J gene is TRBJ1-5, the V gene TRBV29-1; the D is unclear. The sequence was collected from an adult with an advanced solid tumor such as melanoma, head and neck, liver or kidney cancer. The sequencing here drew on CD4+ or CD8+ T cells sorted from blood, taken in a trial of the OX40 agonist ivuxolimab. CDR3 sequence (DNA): TGCAGCGTTGGCGCCGGGAACAGCAATCAGCCCCAGCATTTT. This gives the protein CSVGAGNSNQPQHF.